This T cell receptor (beta chain) was sequenced in a study of cytomegalovirus exposure and HLA in healthy donors. Looking at the study overall: An early release of data contained 75 million to 100 million unique TCRs, which came from HLA-typed donors. The study's findings and limits: Indistinguishability led to the exclusion of some V segments, TRBV6-2 and TRBV6-3 included.

In germline, CDR1 is SGDLS, CDR2 YYNGEE. The CDR3 is made up of 15 amino acids. Losses at the gene ends were 3 bases for V and 3 bases for J; bases not matched to a gene: 6. Points on this clone: What it binds is not known.

Amplification used 60 Vbeta primers and 13 Jbeta primers. In the source study's methods: Counted up in a later analysis, unique TCR beta chains came to about 83 million, with some 9.9 million shared. Clones were sequenced by immunoSEQ multiplex PCR, and TCRdb holds only the in-frame ones, with some missing. The V and J calls and clone size come from that table; D and trimming were worked out from the DNA. The sample consists of approximately 150,000 clones, over 55% of them appearing once. The sample comprised PBMCs. The receptor comes from a man in his forties in good health and CMV-seronegative. The chain has TRBV9 and TRBJ1-3; 7 bases are shared with TRBD1. The CDR3 loop reads CASSASQGIGNTIYF. The CDR3 DNA is TGTGCCAGCAGCGCGTCACAGGGGATTGGAAACACCATATATTTT.